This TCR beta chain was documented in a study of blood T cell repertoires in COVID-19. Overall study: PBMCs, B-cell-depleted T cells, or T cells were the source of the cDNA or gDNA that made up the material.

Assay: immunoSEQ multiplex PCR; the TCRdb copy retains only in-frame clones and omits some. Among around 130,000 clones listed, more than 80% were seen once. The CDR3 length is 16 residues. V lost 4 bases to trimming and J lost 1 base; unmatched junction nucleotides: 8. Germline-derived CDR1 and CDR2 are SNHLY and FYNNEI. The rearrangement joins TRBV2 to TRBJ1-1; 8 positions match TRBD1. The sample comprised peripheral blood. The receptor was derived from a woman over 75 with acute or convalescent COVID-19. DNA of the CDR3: TGTGCCAGCAGTGTGGACAGGGAAGGTAGGAACACTGAAGCTTTCTTT. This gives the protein CASSVDREGRNTEAFF. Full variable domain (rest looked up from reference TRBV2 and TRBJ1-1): EPEVTQTPSHQVTQMGQEVILRCVPISNHLYFYWYRQILGQKVEFLVSFYNNEISEKSEIFDDQFSVERPDGSNFTLKIRSTKLEDSAMYFCASSVDREGRNTEAFFGQGTRLTVV.